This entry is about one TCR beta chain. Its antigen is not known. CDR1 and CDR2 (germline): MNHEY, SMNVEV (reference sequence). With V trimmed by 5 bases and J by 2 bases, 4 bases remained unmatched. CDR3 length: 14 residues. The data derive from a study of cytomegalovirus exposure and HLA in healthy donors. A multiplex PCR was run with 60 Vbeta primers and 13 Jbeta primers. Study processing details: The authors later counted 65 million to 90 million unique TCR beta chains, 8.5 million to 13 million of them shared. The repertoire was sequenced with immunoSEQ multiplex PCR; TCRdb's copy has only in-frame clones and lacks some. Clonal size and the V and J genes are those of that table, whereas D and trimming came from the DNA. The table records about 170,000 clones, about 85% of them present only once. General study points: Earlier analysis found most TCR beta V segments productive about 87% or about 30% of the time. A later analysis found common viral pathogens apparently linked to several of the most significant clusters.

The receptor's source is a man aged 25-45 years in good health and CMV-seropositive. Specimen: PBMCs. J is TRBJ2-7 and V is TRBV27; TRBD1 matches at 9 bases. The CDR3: CASSIRTGAYEQYF. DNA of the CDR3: TGTGCCAGCAGTATACGGACAGGGGCCTACGAGCAGTACTTC.